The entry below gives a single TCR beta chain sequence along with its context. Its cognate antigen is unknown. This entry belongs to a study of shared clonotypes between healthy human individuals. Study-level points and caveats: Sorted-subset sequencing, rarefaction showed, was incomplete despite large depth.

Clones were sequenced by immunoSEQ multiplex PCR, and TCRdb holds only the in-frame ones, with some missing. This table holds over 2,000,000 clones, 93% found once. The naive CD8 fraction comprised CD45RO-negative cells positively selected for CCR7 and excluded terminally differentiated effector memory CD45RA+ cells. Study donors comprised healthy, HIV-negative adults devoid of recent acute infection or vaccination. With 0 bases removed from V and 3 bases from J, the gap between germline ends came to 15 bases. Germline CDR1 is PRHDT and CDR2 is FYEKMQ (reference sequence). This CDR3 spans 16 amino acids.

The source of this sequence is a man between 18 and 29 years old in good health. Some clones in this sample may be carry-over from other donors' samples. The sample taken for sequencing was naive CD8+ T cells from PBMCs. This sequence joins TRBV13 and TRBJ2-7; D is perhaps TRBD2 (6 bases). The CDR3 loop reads CASSLGLERVNYEQYF. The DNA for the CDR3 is TGTGCCAGCAGCTTAGGCCTGGAGCGGGTGAACTACGAGCAGTACTTC.